The text below deals with one T cell receptor beta chain. Its antigen is unidentified. The sample belongs to a study of T-cell memory formation after mild COVID-19. For the study at large: In these data, TCR clusters were largely donor specific. Findings and caveats of the study: Certain responding clones were present in pre-infection memory, suggesting participation of cross-reactive memory. Second-wave clones peaking on day 37 lacked confirmed SARS-CoV-2 specificity.

TCRdb redid the calling of the 5' RACE reads with MiXCR, one entry per CDR3 protein. The sample has roughly 560,000 distinct CDR3 sequences, roughly 22% seen once. This CDR3 is built from 15 residues. With 5 bases removed from V and 0 bases from J, the gap between germline ends came to 12 bases. The chain recombines TRBV12-3 or TRBV12-4 with TRBJ2-3; no clear D gene. The specimen sequenced was PBMCs or a T cell subset sorted from them (not recorded which). This receptor was obtained from an adult woman who had mild COVID-19 (a few samples of this study predate the infection). Cell type and time point are not known. CDR3 bases: TGTGCCAGCAGTCTGACTCCTCCTAGCACAGATACGCAGTATTTT. Its protein product is CASSLTPPSTDTQYF.